Shown below are 30 T cell receptor beta chains from a single sample sequenced in a study of CD8+ T cells in alopecia areata. Extracted RNA was reverse transcribed into cDNA, the sequencing template. Using immunoSEQ multiplex PCR, the repertoire was profiled, and TCRdb retains in-frame clones only, with some absent. The data show 200,000 to 250,000 clones, around 65% seen once. Regarding treatment: oral pan-JAK inhibitor, 5-10 mg twice daily. The material was CD4+ T cells sorted from blood, obtained at week 4, from a patient treated with tofacitinib. The receptors were gathered from a human donor with alopecia areata.

The rearrangement links TRBV5-1 to TRBJ2-5, with 8 bases aligning to TRBD1. The trim removed 0 bases at V and 3 bases at J, leaving 1 base unmatched. CDR3 size: 14 residues. Germline-derived CDR1 and CDR2 are SGHRS and YFSETQ. The CDR3 reads CASSLGGQEETQYF. The CDR3 nucleotides read TGCGCCAGCAGCTTGGGGGGACAGGAAGAGACCCAGTACTTC.

The rearrangement uses TRBV15 and TRBJ2-7, with 11 bases fitting TRBD1. V shed 3 bases, J shed 6 bases, and the junction held 7 bases outside the gene matches. Germline V lookup: CDR1 LNHNV, CDR2 YYDKDF (reference sequence). This CDR3 spans 15 amino acids. Written as DNA, the CDR3 is TGTGCCACCAGCAGTCCGCCGGGACAGGGGGTCGAGCAGTACTTC. Translation gives CATSSPPGQGVEQYF.

The V call is TRBV2, the J call TRBJ1-6; D possibly corresponds to TRBD1 (5 bases). In germline, CDR1 is SNHLY, CDR2 FYNNEI. V was clipped by 2 bases and J by 5 bases, with 10 bases between them. The CDR3 covers 15 residues. This chain's CDR3 is CASSEIAGNNSPLHF. The DNA for the CDR3 is TGTGCCAGCAGTGAAATAGCAGGGAATAATTCACCCCTCCACTTT.

The J gene is TRBJ1-4, the V gene TRBV30; D remains ambiguous. The CDR3 runs 13 residues. The ends were cut back, 1 base at V and 2 bases at J, with 5 bases in the middle. CDR1 and CDR2 from the germline V gene are GTSNPN and SVGIG (reference sequence). CDR3 sequence: CAWSANTNEKLFF. The CDR3 DNA follows: TGTGCCTGGAGTGCAAATACTAATGAAAAACTGTTTTTT.

V and J are TRBV4-2 and TRBJ2-5; TRBD2 matches at 10 bases. The CDR3 spans 15 residues. CDR1 and CDR2 from the germline V gene are LGHNA and YNFKEQ. V lost 4 bases, J lost 1 base, and 3 bases stayed unmatched. The CDR3 loop reads CASSLSGGPQETQYF. The CDR3 DNA is TGTGCCAGCAGCCTTAGCGGGGGGCCCCAAGAGACCCAGTACTTC.

The V and J genes are TRBV6-5 and TRBJ2-5; D unclear. There are 14 residues in the CDR3. Per the germline V gene, CDR1 is MNHEY and CDR2 is SVGAGI. V was trimmed by 9 bases and J by 1 base, leaving 15 bases between them. The CDR3 DNA follows: TGTGCCAGTCATCCCATTTGGGGCCAAGAGACCCAGTACTTC. Amino acid sequence: CASHPIWGQETQYF.

The J gene is TRBJ2-1, the V gene TRBV29-1; D not certain. V lost 2 bases and J lost 6, with 8 bases in between. Germline V gene data show CDR1 as SQVTM and CDR2 as ANQGSEA. The CDR3 runs to 12 residues. The CDR3 DNA reads as TGCAGCGTTGAATTGAACAGCAATGAGCAGTTCTTC. Its translation: CSVELNSNEQFF.

The chain recombines TRBV20-1 with TRBJ2-5, with D uncertain. This CDR3 has 10 amino acids. Per germline, CDR1 DFQATT and CDR2 SNEGSKA (reference sequence). Trimming took off 5 bases at V and 7 bases at J, with 8 bases between the two ends. DNA of the CDR3: TGCAGTGCTTATACTTCGACCCAGTACTTC. Protein product: CSAYTSTQYF.

The V call is TRBV6-5, the J call TRBJ2-5; D could derive from TRBD1 or TRBD2 (6 bases each). CDR1 is MNHEY, CDR2 SVGAGI, per germline. Trimming removed 6 bases at V and 6 bases at J, with 14 bases between. This CDR3 comprises 13 residues. The DNA of the CDR3 is TGTGCCAGCAGGCAGGAGGGGGTAAAGACCCAGTACTTC. Residues: CASRQEGVKTQYF.

The CDR3 here is CASSQDIGAGWQPQHF. CDR3 sequence (DNA): TGCGCCAGCAGCCAAGATATAGGGGCCGGCTGGCAGCCCCAGCATTTT. The V and J genes are TRBV4-1 and TRBJ1-5; D possibly corresponds to TRBD1 (5 bases). V gave up 0 bases and J gave up 7 bases, with 16 bases separating them. Germline lookup yields CDR1 MGHRA and CDR2 YSYEKL. CDR3 length: 16 amino acids.

Concerning this clone: Other DNA sequences of this sample code for an identical CDR3. The gene calls are TRBV10-3 and TRBJ2-5; 9 positions match TRBD2. Germline CDR1 is ENHRY and CDR2 is SYGVKD. Unmatched junction bases numbered 1, after V lost 5 bases and J lost 3 bases. This CDR3 has 13 residues. The DNA of the CDR3 is TGTGCCATCAGTTTAGCGGGGGAAGAGACCCAGTACTTC. Residues: CAISLAGEETQYF.

The chain employs TRBV6-6 and TRBJ1-5; TRBD1 agrees at 7 bases. CDR3 length: 14 residues. V lost 8 bases to trimming and J lost 4 bases; unmatched junction nucleotides: 8. CDR1 and CDR2 from the germline V gene are MNHNY and SVGAGI (reference sequence). CDR3 in amino acids: CASQQGNVNQPQHF. As DNA, the CDR3 is TGTGCCAGCCAACAGGGGAACGTAAATCAGCCCCAGCATTTT.

This chain links TRBV30 with TRBJ1-5; D possibly corresponds to TRBD1 (6 bases). Trimming removed 2 bases at V and 7 bases at J, with 12 bases between. The CDR3 sequence is 13 residues long. Germline CDR1 is GTSNPN and CDR2 is SVGIG (reference sequence). This CDR3 reads CAWSYGGRQPQHF. CDR3 in DNA: TGTGCCTGGAGTTACGGGGGCAGGCAGCCCCAGCATTTT.

The CDR3 nucleotides read TGTGCCAGTAGTGGTGGGGCAGTGTTCTCTGGGGCCAACGTCCTGACTTTC. Translation gives CASSGGAVFSGANVLTF. This chain links TRBV19 with TRBJ2-6; tentatively, D is TRBD1 (5 bases). The germline V and J ends were trimmed by 5 bases and 0 bases, with 14 bases remaining between them. This CDR3 contains 17 residues. Germline CDR1 reads LNHDA; CDR2 reads SQIVND (reference sequence).

The chain employs TRBV29-1 and TRBJ1-4, with 7 bases matching TRBD1. The germline CDR1 and CDR2 sequences are SQVTM and ANQGSEA. The CDR3 contains 14 residues. Trimming cost V 4 bases and J 5 bases; bases outside gene matches: 7. CDR3 region: CSVAWDRLNEKLFF. CDR3 nucleotides: TGCAGCGTTGCCTGGGACAGATTAAATGAAAAACTGTTTTTT.

This rearrangement joins TRBV27 to TRBJ1-4, with D possibly TRBD1 on 5 matching bases. Germline values: CDR1 MNHEY, CDR2 SMNVEV (reference sequence). Trimming removed 4 bases at V and 2 bases at J, with 8 bases between. This CDR3 is 14 amino acids long. For the CDR3, the DNA is TGTGCCAGCAGTTCATGGGGGACTAATGAAAAACTGTTTTTT. Amino acid sequence: CASSSWGTNEKLFF.

In its sample, this clone was seen a few times. CDR3 protein: CASSSTGSSYNEQFF. The CDR3 nucleotides are TGTGCCAGCAGCTCTACAGGGAGCTCCTACAATGAGCAGTTCTTC. The chain has TRBV7-9 and TRBJ2-1; TRBD1 might be the D (6 bases). The CDR3 contains 15 residues. The germline V and J ends were trimmed by 4 bases and 0 bases, with 10 bases remaining between them. Germline assignment: CDR1 SEHNR and CDR2 FQNEAQ (reference sequence). Drawing the rest from reference TRBV7-9 and TRBJ2-1, the complete variable domain is DTGVSQNPRHKITKRGQNVTFRCDPISEHNRLYWYRQTLGQGPEFLTYFQNEAQLEKSRLLSDRFSAERPKGSFSTLEIQRTEQGDSAMYLCASSSTGSSYNEQFFGPGTRLTVL.

This chain connects TRBV2 to TRBJ2-7; 7 bases map to TRBD1. This CDR3 region has 14 residues. The ends lost 10 bases at V and 2 bases at J; junction bases unmatched: 11. Germline CDR1 reads SNHLY; CDR2 reads FYNNEI. Here the CDR3 reads CATSRDSLTYEQYF. CDR3 nucleotides: TGTGCCACTTCCCGGGACAGCCTAACCTACGAGCAGTACTTC.

This clone has just one count. The V gene is TRBV5-1, the J gene TRBJ2-4; TRBD1 aligns across 8 bases. The CDR3 loop spans 13 amino acids. The V gene's germline CDR1 is SGHRS and CDR2 YFSETQ. V shed 4 bases, J shed 8 bases, and the junction held 5 bases outside the gene matches. CDR3 sequence (DNA): TGCGCCAGCAGCCGACAGGGGTTGGACATTCAGTACTTC. Amino acids: CASSRQGLDIQYF.

This chain joins TRBV27 and TRBJ1-5; no firm D call. Per germline, CDR1 MNHEY and CDR2 SMNVEV (reference sequence). V was trimmed by 1 base and J by 7 bases, leaving 8 bases between them. The length of the CDR3 is 13 residues. The CDR3 bases are TGTGCCAGCAGTTTATTGGAAGGCCAGCCCCAGCATTTT. The encoded protein is CASSLLEGQPQHF.

This clone was detected a few times. The chain has TRBV29-1 and TRBJ2-1; 8 bases line up with TRBD1. The CDR3 sequence is 11 residues long. CDR1 is SQVTM, CDR2 ANQGSEA, per germline. J was trimmed by 7 bases and V by 4 bases; bases with no gene match: 0. CDR3 residues: CSVGQGNEQFF. The CDR3 nucleotides read TGCAGCGTTGGACAGGGGAATGAGCAGTTCTTC.

The J gene is TRBJ1-4, the V gene TRBV5-1; unclear D gene. V was cut by 2 bases and J by 6 bases, with 8 bases left in between. Germline V gene lookup returns CDR1 SGHRS and CDR2 YFSETQ. The CDR3 length is 13 residues. The CDR3 protein is CASSFDPHEKLFF. The DNA of the CDR3 is TGCGCCAGCAGCTTTGACCCCCATGAAAAACTGTTTTTT.

This clone was counted between two and nine times. The chain carries TRBV6-5 and TRBJ1-1; possibly TRBD1 for D (5 bases). Germline lookup yields CDR1 MNHEY and CDR2 SVGAGI. V lost 8 bases and J lost 1, with 8 bases in between. CDR3 length: 12 residues. The CDR3 sequence: CASLGTNTEAFF. The CDR3, as DNA: TGTGCCAGCTTGGGGACGAACACTGAAGCTTTCTTT.

The rearrangement joins TRBV7-2 to TRBJ2-1; D unclear. Germline loops: CDR1 SGHTA, CDR2 FQGNSA. Between the trimmed V and J ends, which lost 5 bases and 7 bases, there was a span of 15 bases. The length of the CDR3 is 14 residues. The CDR3 DNA follows: TGTGCCAGCAGCCAGCTTACCGTTAAGAATGAGCAGTTCTTC. Residues: CASSQLTVKNEQFF.

CDR3 amino acids: CASRPGQIYGYTF. CDR3 bases: TGTGCCAGCAGACCTGGACAGATCTATGGCTACACCTTC. The chain combines TRBV7-9 with TRBJ1-2; weak D call: TRBD1 (6 bases). Trimming stripped 6 bases from V and 4 bases from J, with 12 bases between. The CDR3 has 13 amino acids. Germline values: CDR1 SEHNR, CDR2 FQNEAQ (reference sequence).

This clone has a single count. V usage is TRBV30 and J usage is TRBJ1-2; D is unclear. The germline CDR1 and CDR2 sequences are GTSNPN and SVGIG (reference sequence). CDR3 length: 12 residues. V was pared by 4 bases and J by 4 bases, with 10 bases between. DNA for the CDR3: TGTGCCTGGAAAGCGGACTTCTATGGCTACACCTTC. Protein product: CAWKADFYGYTF.

The chain is built from TRBV5-1 and TRBJ2-3; D may be TRBD1 or TRBD2 (5 bases each). The V and J ends lost 5 bases and 0 bases respectively, with 13 bases between them. The germline V gene encodes CDR1 SGHRS and CDR2 YFSETQ. CDR3 length: 15 residues. This chain's CDR3 is CASRSGGRSTDTQYF. The CDR3 nucleotides are TGCGCCAGCAGAAGTGGGGGACGAAGCACAGATACGCAGTATTTT.

V and J are TRBV5-4 and TRBJ2-2; no clear D gene. Germline V gene sequence: CDR1 SGHNT, CDR2 YYREEE (reference sequence). Trimming took off 1 base at V and 2 bases at J, with 9 bases between the two ends. The CDR3 runs 15 residues. CDR3 in amino acids: CASSLQSINTGELFF. As DNA, the CDR3 is TGTGCCAGCAGCTTGCAGTCGATTAACACCGGGGAGCTGTTTTTT.

The chain's CDR3 is CASSLGVVKETQYF. The CDR3, as DNA: TGCGCCAGCAGCTTGGGAGTGGTGAAGGAGACCCAGTACTTC. The chain has TRBV5-1 and TRBJ2-5; D is unresolved. Between the trimmed V and J ends, which lost 0 bases and 5 bases, there was a span of 11 bases. The CDR3 length is 14 residues. Germline loops: CDR1 SGHRS, CDR2 YFSETQ.

J is TRBJ1-2 and V is TRBV29-1, with 7 bases that match TRBD1. The CDR3 has 14 amino acids. Germline V gene data show CDR1 as SQVTM and CDR2 as ANQGSEA. The V gene end was trimmed by 6 bases and the J gene end by 1 base; junction bases not matched to a gene: 8. CDR3 in DNA: TGCAGCGTCGCTAGGGACAGCCTTAACTATGGCTACACCTTC. Protein: CSVARDSLNYGYTF.